These 29 T cell receptor beta chains originate from one sample sequenced in a study of sequential checkpoint blockade in melanoma. The treatment denotes: randomized to nivolumab then ipilimumab (arm A) or the reverse (arm B). TCRdb keeps only in-frame clones here, not all; method: immunoSEQ multiplex PCR. The profile shows tens of thousands of clones, 82% of them singletons. Material: CD8+ T cells sorted from blood (inferred from file names), obtained from a patient given nivolumab and ipilimumab in sequence. The origin of the receptors is a human donor with melanoma.

The chain recombines TRBV7-9 with TRBJ2-1, with 7 nucleotides matching TRBD1. J gave up 3 bases and V 2 bases, and 4 bases lay outside the gene matches. Germline values: CDR1 SEHNR, CDR2 FQNEAQ (reference sequence). The CDR3 runs to 15 residues. The DNA of the CDR3 is TGTGCCAGCAGCTTATCACAGGGGAGCTACAATGAGCAGTTCTTC. It is translated as CASSLSQGSYNEQFF.

This clone showed up just a few times. V is TRBV5-1 and J is TRBJ1-4, with a possible D match to TRBD1 (6 bases). The CDR3 totals 15 residues. Germline loops: CDR1 SGHRS, CDR2 YFSETQ. V lost 0 bases to trimming and J lost 7 bases, with 13 bases between them. The DNA of the CDR3 is TGCGCCAGCAGCTTGGAAGGGGGTGGTGGTGAAAAACTGTTTTTT. It is translated as CASSLEGGGGEKLFF.

The gene calls are TRBV30 and TRBJ2-5, with 9 nucleotides matching TRBD1. V lost 5 bases to trimming and J lost 1 base; unmatched junction nucleotides: 8. CDR3 length: 15 amino acids. Germline CDR1 reads GTSNPN; CDR2 reads SVGIG (reference sequence). Written as DNA, the CDR3 is TGTGCCTGGCATCCCGGGACAGGGATCCAAGAGACCCAGTACTTC. Its protein product is CAWHPGTGIQETQYF.

This chain links TRBV15 with TRBJ2-7, with D possibly being TRBD2 (5 bases). Looked up from germline, CDR1 is LNHNV and CDR2 is YYDKDF (reference sequence). The CDR3 is made up of 14 amino acids. V lost 1 base and J lost 2, with 9 bases in between. CDR3 DNA: TGTGCCACCAGCAGAGGGGGAGAGACCTACGAGCAGTACTTC. Translating it yields CATSRGGETYEQYF.

The chain is built from TRBV4-3 and TRBJ1-1; D is uncertain. The germline gives CDR1 LGHNA, CDR2 YSLEER. The CDR3 is 15 amino acids. Trimming took off 4 bases at V and 0 bases at J, with 12 bases between the two ends. CDR3 bases: TGCGCCAGCAGCCGGAGTGGCGGGGTGAACACTGAAGCTTTCTTT. Protein sequence: CASSRSGGVNTEAFF.

V gene TRBV18 combines with J gene TRBJ2-7, with 10 positions matching TRBD1. Losses at the gene ends were 3 bases for V and 4 bases for J; bases not matched to a gene: 9. CDR1 is KGHSH and CDR2 is LQKENI in the germline V gene. The CDR3 sequence is 16 residues long. Here the CDR3 DNA reads TGTGCCAGCTCACCGAATCCCGGGACAGGGGCTTACGAGCAGTACTTC. Residues: CASSPNPGTGAYEQYF.

The J gene is TRBJ2-3, the V gene TRBV7-2; tentative D call: TRBD2 (7 bases). The CDR3 has 16 residues. CDR1 SGHTA and CDR2 FQGNSA come from the germline V gene. V lost 6 bases, J lost 0 bases, and 16 bases lay in between. This chain's CDR3 is CASSRRGGASTDTQYF. CDR3 sequence (DNA): TGTGCCAGCAGTCGGAGGGGGGGGGCCAGCACAGATACGCAGTATTTT. Full variable domain (remainder filled in from reference TRBV7-2 and TRBJ2-3): GAGVSQSPSNKVTEKGKDVELRCDPISGHTALYWYRQSLGQGLEFLIYFQGNSAPDKSGLPSDRFSAERTGGSVSTLTIQRTQQEDSAVYLCASSRRGGASTDTQYFGPGTRLTVL.

CDR3 loop: CASSGDSPEAFF. CDR3 nucleotides: TGTGCCAGCAGTGGGGACAGCCCTGAAGCTTTCTTT. This sequence joins TRBV27 and TRBJ1-1, with 7 bases lining up with TRBD1. CDR1 is MNHEY, CDR2 SMNVEV, per germline (reference sequence). The CDR3 spans 12 residues. J gave up 6 bases and V 5 bases, and 3 bases lay outside the gene matches.

J is TRBJ1-2 and V is TRBV9, with 7 bases fitting TRBD1. Germline V gene lookup returns CDR1 SGDLS and CDR2 YYNGEE. The CDR3 is 17 amino acids. The J segment lost 4 bases and the V segment lost 4 bases, leaving 16 bases of the junction unmatched. CDR3 region: CASSITRGGQSFYGYTF. The CDR3 DNA reads as TGTGCCAGCAGCATAACCCGAGGGGGACAGAGTTTCTATGGCTACACCTTC.

The V and J genes are TRBV9 and TRBJ2-7; 10 bases match TRBD2. The J segment lost 2 bases and the V segment lost 4 bases, leaving 6 bases of the junction unmatched. This CDR3 has 15 residues. The germline CDR1 and CDR2 sequences are SGDLS and YYNGEE. CDR3 loop: CASSLAAGGAYEQYF. The CDR3 DNA reads as TGTGCCAGCAGCTTAGCAGCGGGAGGGGCCTACGAGCAGTACTTC. Full variable domain (missing parts from reference TRBV9 and TRBJ2-7): DSGVTQTPKHLITATGQRVTLRCSPRSGDLSVYWYQQSLDQGLQFLIQYYNGEERAKGNILERFSAQQFPDLHSELNLSSLELGDSALYFCASSLAAGGAYEQYFGPGTRLTVT.

The chain is built from TRBV7-6 and TRBJ2-7; D is uncertain. V was clipped by 5 bases and J by 1 base, with 9 bases between them. This CDR3 spans 13 amino acids. The V gene's germline CDR1 is SGHVS and CDR2 FNYEAQ. The CDR3 region is CASSPPVSYEQYF. The CDR3 nucleotides read TGTGCCAGCAGCCCCCCCGTATCCTACGAGCAGTACTTC.

V gene TRBV9 combines with J gene TRBJ2-7, with D possibly being TRBD2 (5 bases). Looked up from germline, CDR1 is SGDLS and CDR2 is YYNGEE. The CDR3 is made up of 14 amino acids. V was shortened by 1 base and J by 2 bases, with 10 bases between the two germline ends. CDR3 nucleotide sequence: TGTGCCAGCAGCGTACATGAGGGTCCCTACGAGCAGTACTTC. Protein: CASSVHEGPYEQYF.

The genes are TRBV19 and TRBJ1-1; TRBD1 matches 7 bases. J was trimmed by 1 base and V by 5 bases; bases with no gene match: 13. CDR1 is LNHDA and CDR2 is SQIVND in the germline V gene (reference sequence). This CDR3 is built from 17 residues. The CDR3, as DNA: TGTGCCAGTAGTCGAAGACCGGGACAGATATCGAACACTGAAGCTTTCTTT. Amino acids: CASSRRPGQISNTEAFF.

The J gene is TRBJ2-1, the V gene TRBV4-1, with 9 positions matching TRBD1. The germline V gene has CDR1 MGHRA and CDR2 YSYEKL. The CDR3 runs to 15 residues. Trimming at V came to 2 bases and at J to 10 bases, leaving 9 bases not matched to a gene. The CDR3 region has the DNA TGCGCCAGCAGCCAAACTCCGGGACAGGGAGGGGAGCAGTTCTTC. It translates to CASSQTPGQGGEQFF.

The chain combines TRBV27 with TRBJ2-2; 8 bases are shared with TRBD1. Trimming took 7 bases from V and 6 from J; bases not matched to a gene: 7. CDR1 and CDR2 from the germline V gene are MNHEY and SMNVEV (reference sequence). This CDR3 has 14 residues. Written as DNA, the CDR3 is TGTGCCAGCATCAGGAAGACAGGGGCCGGGGAGCTGTTTTTT. As protein: CASIRKTGAGELFF.

This rearrangement joins TRBV18 to TRBJ2-7, with D perhaps matching TRBD2 (7 bases). Germline V gene sequence: CDR1 KGHSH, CDR2 LQKENI. V was cut by 0 bases and J by 6 bases, with 18 bases left in between. CDR3 size: 16 residues. CDR3 residues: CASSPPRGEGRPEQYF. The CDR3 DNA follows: TGTGCCAGCTCACCACCGAGGGGGGAGGGCCGGCCCGAGCAGTACTTC.

Details on this clone: This sample also contains other DNA sequences that code for the same CDR3. This chain links TRBV5-6 with TRBJ1-2, with 8 bases fitting TRBD1. Germline lookup yields CDR1 SGHDT and CDR2 YYEEEE. The CDR3 is 16 residues long. With V trimmed by 1 base and J by 4 bases, 9 bases remained unmatched. CDR3 sequence reads: CASSLYGQGLLYGYTF. The DNA for the CDR3 is TGTGCCAGCAGCTTGTACGGACAGGGACTACTCTATGGCTACACCTTC.

This clone has just a few counts. The chain links TRBV21-1 to TRBJ1-2. TRBV21-1 is tagged as a pseudogene. CDR3 length: 15 amino acids. The CDR3 spells CASSPQDQRPNGYTF. The DNA of the CDR3 is TGTGCCAGCAGCCCCCAAGATCAGCGACCCAATGGCTACACCTTC.

The V call is TRBV27, the J call TRBJ2-3; TRBD1 matches 9 bases. The CDR3 consists of 17 residues. V lost 3 bases, J lost 4 bases, and 11 bases stayed unmatched. The germline CDR1 and CDR2 sequences are MNHEY and SMNVEV (reference sequence). For the CDR3, the DNA is TGTGCCAGCAGTTTTGTAGGCTCACAGGGGGCCGCAGATACGCAGTATTTT. Translated: CASSFVGSQGAADTQYF.

The CDR3 coding sequence is TGTGCCAGCAGTTACTCCCAGGGCTTCTACGAGCAGTACTTC. It translates to CASSYSQGFYEQYF. This chain links TRBV6-5 with TRBJ2-7, with D perhaps matching TRBD1 (5 bases). The CDR3 sequence is 14 residues long. Germline CDR1 is MNHEY and CDR2 is SVGAGI. V was cut by 0 bases and J by 3 bases, with 9 bases left in between.

The chain uses TRBV5-4 and TRBJ2-1, with TRBD2 matching 10 bases. The CDR3 loop spans 19 amino acids. Germline V CDR1 and CDR2: SGHNT, YYREEE (reference sequence). Trimming at V came to 2 bases and at J to 5 bases, leaving 16 bases not matched to a gene. This chain's CDR3 is CASSLEYFALAGVDNEQFF. As DNA, the CDR3 is TGTGCCAGCAGCTTAGAGTATTTTGCCCTAGCGGGGGTAGACAATGAGCAGTTCTTC.

The CDR3 DNA follows: TGTGCCAGCAGTTTTGTAGCGGGGGCAGATACGCAGTATTTT. This translates into CASSFVAGADTQYF. The chain joins TRBV27 to TRBJ2-3; 9 bases match TRBD2. Germline lookup yields CDR1 MNHEY and CDR2 SMNVEV (reference sequence). V dropped 3 bases and J dropped 4; count of bases not matched to a gene: 2. The CDR3 is made up of 14 amino acids.

The chain combines TRBV10-3 with TRBJ1-1; the D is unclear. The V gene lost 9 bases and the J gene lost 1 base, with 6 bases spanning the gap. The germline V gene encodes CDR1 ENHRY and CDR2 SYGVKD. This CDR3 comprises 11 residues. CDR3 nucleotides: TGTGCCATTTCAGAGAACACTGAAGCTTTCTTT. Translated: CAISENTEAFF.

This clone was seen only a few times. This chain connects TRBV7-9 to TRBJ1-2, with D maybe TRBD1 (6 bases). The CDR3 has 15 residues. The V gene's germline CDR1 is SEHNR and CDR2 FQNEAQ (reference sequence). V was cut by 1 base and J by 4 bases, with 13 bases left in between. The CDR3, as DNA: TGTGCCAGCAGCTTAGGACAGGAGCCACCCTATGGCTACACCTTC. Protein product: CASSLGQEPPYGYTF.

The rearrangement joins TRBV9 to TRBJ2-1; 9 bases are shared with TRBD2. The trim removed 1 base at V and 6 bases at J, leaving 5 bases unmatched. Germline CDR1 is SGDLS and CDR2 is YYNGEE. CDR3 length: 15 amino acids. CDR3 residues: CASSVNSGLANEQFF. In DNA, the CDR3 is TGTGCCAGCAGCGTAAATTCGGGACTAGCCAATGAGCAGTTCTTC.

This chain uses TRBV27 with TRBJ2-5; D may be TRBD2 (6 bases). The CDR3 is 16 residues long. V was trimmed by 0 bases and J by 2 bases, leaving 13 bases between them. CDR1 MNHEY and CDR2 SMNVEV come from the germline V gene (reference sequence). In nucleotides, the CDR3 is TGTGCCAGCAGTTTATCCCCCGGGACTTTACAAGAGACCCAGTACTTC. This sequence encodes CASSLSPGTLQETQYF.

This clone was observed once. The chain is built from TRBV7-8 and TRBJ1-6; possible D gene TRBD1, 5 bases. The germline V and J ends were trimmed by 1 base and 11 bases, with 12 bases remaining between them. Germline V gene data show CDR1 as SGHVS and CDR2 as FQNEAQ. The CDR3 length is 14 residues. CDR3 nucleotide sequence: TGTGCCAGCAGCTTAGGCGGCAGGGCCCCACCCCTCCACTTT. It codes for CASSLGGRAPPLHF.

The chain couples TRBV27 to TRBJ1-6; TRBD1 matches at 7 bases. J lost 5 bases, V lost 5 bases, and 6 bases had no gene match. Germline CDR1 and CDR2: MNHEY and SMNVEV (reference sequence). The CDR3 sequence is 15 residues long. CDR3 region: CASSPTTGHNSPLHF. The CDR3 nucleotides are TGTGCCAGCAGTCCTACGACAGGGCATAATTCACCCCTCCACTTT.

J is TRBJ1-1 and V is TRBV28; D gene ambiguous. V was pared by 2 bases and J by 6 bases, with 13 bases between. The CDR3 length is 14 residues. Per germline, CDR1 MDHEN and CDR2 SYDVKM. The CDR3 DNA reads TGTGCCAGCAGTTTACAAGGAGGTGCGGCTGAAGCTTTCTTT. It encodes CASSLQGGAAEAFF.